This record looks at one T cell receptor beta chain sequence and its context. What it binds is unknown. The primer mix had 60 Vbeta and 13 Jbeta primers. Sequencing was performed with immunoSEQ multiplex PCR; in TCRdb, only in-frame clones are kept and a portion is missing. Of under 150,000 clones in the sample, around 73% were seen once. The data are from a study of cytomegalovirus exposure and HLA in healthy donors. Study-wide results and caveats: Indistinguishability led to the exclusion of some V segments, TRBV6-2 and TRBV6-3 included.

The CDR3 has 15 amino acids. Germline V CDR1 and CDR2: MNHGY, SAAAGT. The V gene lost 5 bases and the J gene lost 2 bases, with 13 bases spanning the gap. The chain links TRBV6-8 to TRBJ2-1; D remains ambiguous. Sequences were obtained from PBMCs. The origin of this receptor is a human donor in good health. The CDR3 is CASSPVGHAYNEQFF. DNA of the CDR3: TGTGCCAGCAGTCCCGTGGGCCACGCCTACAATGAGCAGTTCTTC.